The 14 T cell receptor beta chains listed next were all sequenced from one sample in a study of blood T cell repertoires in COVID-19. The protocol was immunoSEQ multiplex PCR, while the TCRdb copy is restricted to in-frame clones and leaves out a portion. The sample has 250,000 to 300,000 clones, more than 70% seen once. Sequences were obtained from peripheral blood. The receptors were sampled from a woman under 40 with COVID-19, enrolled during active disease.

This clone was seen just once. The CDR3 protein is CATSVFSGKGWDTQYF. CDR3 in DNA: TGTGCCACCAGTGTGTTTAGCGGGAAAGGTTGGGATACGCAGTATTTT. This chain connects TRBV24-1 to TRBJ2-3; TRBD2 agrees at 8 bases. CDR1 and CDR2 (germline): KGHDR, SFDVKD. V dropped 5 bases and J dropped 6; count of bases not matched to a gene: 12. The CDR3 contains 16 residues.

The chain's CDR3 is CAWSPGTGMGSYEQYF. The CDR3 DNA sequence: TGTGCCTGGAGTCCCGGGACAGGGATGGGCTCCTACGAGCAGTACTTC. V gene TRBV30 combines with J gene TRBJ2-7; 9 bases map to TRBD1. The CDR3 extends over 16 amino acids. The V gene's germline CDR1 is GTSNPN and CDR2 SVGIG (reference sequence). V shed 2 bases and J 0 bases; nucleotides not matched to a gene: 8.

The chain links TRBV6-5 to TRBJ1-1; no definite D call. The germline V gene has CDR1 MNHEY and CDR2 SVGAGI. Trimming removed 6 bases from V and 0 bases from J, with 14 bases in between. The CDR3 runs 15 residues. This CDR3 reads CASRQSEGMNTEAFF. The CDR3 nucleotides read TGTGCCAGCAGACAGTCGGAGGGCATGAACACTGAAGCTTTCTTT.

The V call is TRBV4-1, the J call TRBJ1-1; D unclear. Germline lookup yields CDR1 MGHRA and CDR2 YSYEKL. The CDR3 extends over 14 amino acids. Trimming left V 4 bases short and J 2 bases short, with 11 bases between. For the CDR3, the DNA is TGCGCCAGCAGCCCCGACACACCTAACACTGAAGCTTTCTTT. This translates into CASSPDTPNTEAFF.

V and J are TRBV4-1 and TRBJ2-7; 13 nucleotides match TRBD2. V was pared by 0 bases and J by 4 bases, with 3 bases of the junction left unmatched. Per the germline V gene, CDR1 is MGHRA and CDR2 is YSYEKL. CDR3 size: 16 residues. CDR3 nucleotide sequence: TGCGCCAGCAGCCAAGAACTAGCGGGAGGGGCATACGAGCAGTACTTC. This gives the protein CASSQELAGGAYEQYF.

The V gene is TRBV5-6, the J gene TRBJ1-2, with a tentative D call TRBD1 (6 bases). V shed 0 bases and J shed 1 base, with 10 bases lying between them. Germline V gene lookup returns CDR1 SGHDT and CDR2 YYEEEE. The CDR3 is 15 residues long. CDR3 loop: CASSLAAGVNYGYTF. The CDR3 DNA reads TGTGCCAGCAGCTTGGCGGCAGGGGTTAACTATGGCTACACCTTC.

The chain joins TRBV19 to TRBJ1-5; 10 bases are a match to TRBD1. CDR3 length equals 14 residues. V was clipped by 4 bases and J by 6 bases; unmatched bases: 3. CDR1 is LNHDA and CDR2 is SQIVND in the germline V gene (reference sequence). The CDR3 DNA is TGTGCCAGTAGTAAGGGGACAGGGGTTCAGCCCCAGCATTTT. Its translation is CASSKGTGVQPQHF.

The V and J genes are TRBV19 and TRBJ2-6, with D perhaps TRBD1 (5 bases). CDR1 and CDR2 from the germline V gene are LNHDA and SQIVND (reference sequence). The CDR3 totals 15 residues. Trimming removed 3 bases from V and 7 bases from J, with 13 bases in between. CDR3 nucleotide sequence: TGTGCCAGTAGTATCCAGGGAAGGGGTGCCAACGTCCTGACTTTC. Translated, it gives CASSIQGRGANVLTF. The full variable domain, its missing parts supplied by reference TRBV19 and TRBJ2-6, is DGGITQSPKYLFRKEGQNVTLSCEQNLNHDAMYWYRQDPGQGLRLIYYSQIVNDFQKGDIAEGYSVSREKKESFPLTVTSAQKNPTAFYLCASSIQGRGANVLTFGAGSRLTVL.

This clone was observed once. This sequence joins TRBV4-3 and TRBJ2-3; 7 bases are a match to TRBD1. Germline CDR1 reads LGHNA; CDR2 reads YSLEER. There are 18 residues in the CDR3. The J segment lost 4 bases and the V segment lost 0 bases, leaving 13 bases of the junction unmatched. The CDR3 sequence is CASSQERPRQGGADTQYF. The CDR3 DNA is TGCGCCAGCAGCCAAGAGAGACCCCGACAGGGTGGGGCAGATACGCAGTATTTT.

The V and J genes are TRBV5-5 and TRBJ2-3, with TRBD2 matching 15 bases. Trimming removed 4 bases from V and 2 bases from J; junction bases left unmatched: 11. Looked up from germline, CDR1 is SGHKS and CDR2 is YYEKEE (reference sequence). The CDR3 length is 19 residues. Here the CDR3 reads CASSTGTSGRPQITDTQYF. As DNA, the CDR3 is TGTGCCAGCAGCACCGGGACTAGCGGGAGGCCCCAGATCACAGATACGCAGTATTTT.

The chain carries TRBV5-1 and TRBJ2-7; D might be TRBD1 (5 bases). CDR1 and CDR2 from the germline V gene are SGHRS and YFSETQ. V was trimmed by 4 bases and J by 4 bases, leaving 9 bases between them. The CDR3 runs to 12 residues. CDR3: CASSRQGYEQYF. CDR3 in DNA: TGCGCCAGCAGCCGCCAGGGTTACGAGCAGTACTTC.

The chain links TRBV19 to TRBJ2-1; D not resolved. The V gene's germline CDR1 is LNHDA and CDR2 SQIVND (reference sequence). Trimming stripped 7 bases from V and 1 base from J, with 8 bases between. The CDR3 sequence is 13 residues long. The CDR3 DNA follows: TGTGCCAGTAAGGCGGAGTCCTACAATGAGCAGTTCTTC. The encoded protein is CASKAESYNEQFF.

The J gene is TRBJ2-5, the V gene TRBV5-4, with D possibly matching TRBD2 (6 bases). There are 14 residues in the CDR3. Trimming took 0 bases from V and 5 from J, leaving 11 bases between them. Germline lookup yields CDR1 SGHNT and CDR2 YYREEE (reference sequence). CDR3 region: CASSLEGLPETQYF. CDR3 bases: TGTGCCAGCAGCTTGGAGGGACTCCCGGAGACCCAGTACTTC.

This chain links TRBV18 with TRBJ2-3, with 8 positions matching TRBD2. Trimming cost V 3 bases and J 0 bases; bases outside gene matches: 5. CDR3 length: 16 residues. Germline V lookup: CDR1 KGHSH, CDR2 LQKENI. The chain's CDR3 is CASSPGGARSTDTQYF. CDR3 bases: TGTGCCAGCTCACCCGGGGGGGCGAGAAGCACAGATACGCAGTATTTT.